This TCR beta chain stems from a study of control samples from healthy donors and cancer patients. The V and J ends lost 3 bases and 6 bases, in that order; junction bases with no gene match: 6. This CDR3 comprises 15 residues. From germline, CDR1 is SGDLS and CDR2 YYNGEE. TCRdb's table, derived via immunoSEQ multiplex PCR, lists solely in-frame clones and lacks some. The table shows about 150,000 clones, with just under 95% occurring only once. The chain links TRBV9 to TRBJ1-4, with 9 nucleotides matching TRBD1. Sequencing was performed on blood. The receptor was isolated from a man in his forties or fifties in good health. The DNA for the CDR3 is TGTGCCAGCAGCGCACCGGGACAGGGAGATGAAAAACTGTTTTTT. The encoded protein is CASSAPGQGDEKLFF.